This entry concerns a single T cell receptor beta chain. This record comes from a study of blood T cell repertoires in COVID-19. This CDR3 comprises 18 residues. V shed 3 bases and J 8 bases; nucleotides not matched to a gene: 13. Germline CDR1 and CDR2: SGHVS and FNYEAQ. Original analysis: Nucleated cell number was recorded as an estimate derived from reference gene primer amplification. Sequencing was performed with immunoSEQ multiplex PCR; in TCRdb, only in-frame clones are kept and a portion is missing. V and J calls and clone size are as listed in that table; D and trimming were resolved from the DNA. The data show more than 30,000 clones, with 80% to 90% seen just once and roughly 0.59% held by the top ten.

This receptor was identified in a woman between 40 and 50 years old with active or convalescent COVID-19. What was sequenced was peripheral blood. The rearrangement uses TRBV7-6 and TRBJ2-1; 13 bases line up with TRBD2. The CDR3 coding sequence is TGTGCCAGCAGCTTTTTAGGGGGGACTAGCGGGACGATCTATGAGCAGTTCTTC. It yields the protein CASSFLGGTSGTIYEQFF.